One and the same sample provided the 2 T cell receptor beta chains below, sequenced in a study of response to subunit inactivated influenza vaccine. A single record per CDR3 protein comes from TCRdb applying MiXCR to the RT-PCR reads. This repertoire shows over 400,000 distinct CDR3 sequences, 10% to 15% found once; its top ten account for over 10%. The input for sequencing was PBMCs from blood, taken more than 35 days after vaccination. These receptors were obtained from a man over 45 who received an inactivated influenza vaccine.

This clonotype came up a few times. This rearrangement joins TRBV29-1 to TRBJ1-1; D is unresolved. The CDR3 contains 13 residues. Trimming took off 1 base at V and 3 bases at J, with 9 bases between the two ends. From germline, CDR1 is SQVTM and CDR2 ANQGSEA. For the CDR3, the DNA is TGCAGCGTTGAAGGGGCCGGATACACTGAAGCTTTCTTT. This sequence encodes CSVEGAGYTEAFF.

This clonotype has a handful of counts. The genes are TRBV3-1 and TRBJ2-7; tentative D call: TRBD1 (6 bases). Germline CDR1 reads LGHDT; CDR2 reads YNNKEL (reference sequence). The germline V and J ends were trimmed by 2 bases and 5 bases, with 10 bases remaining between them. CDR3 size: 13 residues. The CDR3 bases are TGTGCCAGCAGCCAACGACAGGACCACGAGCAGTACTTC. Translation gives CASSQRQDHEQYF.